The text below deals with one TCR beta chain. The read finishes 3 residues shy of the CDR3 end, and the germline J gene is used to complete it. The data derive from a study of T cells in women clearing cervical HPV infection. For the study at large: Case blood was drawn a median approximately 150 days after lesion detection.

Germline values: CDR1 GTSNPN, CDR2 SVGIG (reference sequence). The CDR3 runs 14 residues. V lost 2 bases and J lost 2; bases outside the gene matches: 4. The table came from immunoSEQ multiplex PCR; TCRdb's copy has only in-frame clones and leaves some out. Across approximately 34,000 clones, the top ten clones capture approximately 6.6% of the sample. Material: blood buffy coat. The V call is TRBV30, the J call TRBJ2-7; 9 bases agree with TRBD2. The sequence was obtained from a woman aged 18-69 years with a cervical HPV16 infection that either progressed to CIN3+ or cleared (not recorded which). The CDR3 protein is CAWSFGTSPYEQYF. The DNA read from the CDR3 is TGTGCCTGGAGTTTCGGGACTAGCCCCTACGAG.